The source of this TCR beta chain is a study of shared clonotypes between healthy human individuals. Points from the study as a whole: For sorted subsets, rarefaction showed incomplete sequencing despite large depth.

At deep level, the assay was performed. When replicate PCRs were run on sorted subsets, they used around 0.2 ug DNA, tens of thousands of T cell genomes. Libraries were prepared by immunoSEQ multiplex PCR; TCRdb keeps only in-frame clonotypes and omits some of them. The sample lists hundreds of thousands of clones, roughly 96% occurring once. About this clone itself: What it binds is not known.

The junction had 7 bases not matched to a gene; V was cut back by 2 bases and J by 5 bases. The CDR3 runs to 15 residues. Germline V gene lookup returns CDR1 SEHNR and CDR2 FQNEAQ (reference sequence). Positive CCR7 selection of CD45RO-negative cells yielded the naive CD8 cells, and terminally differentiated effector memory CD45RA+ cells were excluded. Every contributor of samples was a Caucasian grown-up residing in Nashville, Tennessee. The chain carries TRBV7-9 and TRBJ2-7; 9 positions agree with TRBD2. The clonotype was recovered from a woman aged 25 to 39 in good health. Sequences were obtained from naive CD8+ T cells sorted from blood. The CDR3 nucleotides read TGTGCCAGCAGCTTATTCGGCGGGAGGGGGAACGAGCAGTACTTC. Amino acid sequence: CASSLFGGRGNEQYF.